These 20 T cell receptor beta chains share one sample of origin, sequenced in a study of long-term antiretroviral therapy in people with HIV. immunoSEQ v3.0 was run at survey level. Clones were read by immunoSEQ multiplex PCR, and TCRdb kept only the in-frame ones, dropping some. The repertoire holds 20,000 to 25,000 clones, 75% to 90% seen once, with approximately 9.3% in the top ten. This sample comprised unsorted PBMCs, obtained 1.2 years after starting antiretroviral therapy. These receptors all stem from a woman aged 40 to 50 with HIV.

The chain's CDR3 is CSVVLGGGNTIYF. In DNA, the CDR3 is TGCAGCGTTGTGTTAGGGGGTGGAAACACCATATATTTT. The chain carries TRBV29-1 and TRBJ1-3, with D possibly matching TRBD1 (6 bases). The CDR3 totals 13 residues. Trimming took 4 bases from V and 3 from J, leaving 10 bases between them. Germline loops: CDR1 SQVTM, CDR2 ANQGSEA.

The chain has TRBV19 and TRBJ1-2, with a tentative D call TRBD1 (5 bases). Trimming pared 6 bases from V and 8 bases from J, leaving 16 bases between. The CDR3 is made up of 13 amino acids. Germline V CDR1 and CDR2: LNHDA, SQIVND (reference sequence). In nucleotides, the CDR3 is TGTGCCAGTAGGCACCCAGGGTACTGGGGCTACACCTTC. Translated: CASRHPGYWGYTF. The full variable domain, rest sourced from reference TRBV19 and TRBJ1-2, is DGGITQSPKYLFRKEGQNVTLSCEQNLNHDAMYWYRQDPGQGLRLIYYSQIVNDFQKGDIAEGYSVSREKKESFPLTVTSAQKNPTAFYLCASRHPGYWGYTFGSGTRLTVV.

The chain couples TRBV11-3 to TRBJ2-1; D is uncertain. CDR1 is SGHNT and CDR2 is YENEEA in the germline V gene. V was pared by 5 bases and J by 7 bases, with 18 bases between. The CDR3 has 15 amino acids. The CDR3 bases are TGTGCCAGCAGCCTCAAAATGGGGTCCGGGAATGAGCAGTTCTTC. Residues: CASSLKMGSGNEQFF.

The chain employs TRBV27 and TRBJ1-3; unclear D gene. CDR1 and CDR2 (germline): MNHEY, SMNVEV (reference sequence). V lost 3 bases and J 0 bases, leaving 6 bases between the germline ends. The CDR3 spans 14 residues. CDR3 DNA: TGTGCCAGCAGTTTCAGGAGCTCTGGAAACACCATATATTTT. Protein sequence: CASSFRSSGNTIYF.

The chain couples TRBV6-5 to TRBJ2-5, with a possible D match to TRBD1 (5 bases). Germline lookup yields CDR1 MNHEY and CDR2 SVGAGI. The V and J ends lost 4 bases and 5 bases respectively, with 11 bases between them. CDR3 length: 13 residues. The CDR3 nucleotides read TGTGCCAGCAGTTCCTCCAGGGTTGAGACCCAGTACTTC. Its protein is CASSSSRVETQYF.

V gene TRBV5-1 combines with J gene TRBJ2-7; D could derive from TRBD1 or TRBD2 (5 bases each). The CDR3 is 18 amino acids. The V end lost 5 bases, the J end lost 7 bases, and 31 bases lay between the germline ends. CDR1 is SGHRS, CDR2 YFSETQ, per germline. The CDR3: CASSRSGTGVLPLGEQYF. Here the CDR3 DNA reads TGCGCCAGCAGTCGATCCGGGACCGGGGTTCTTCCTTTGGGTGAGCAGTACTTC.

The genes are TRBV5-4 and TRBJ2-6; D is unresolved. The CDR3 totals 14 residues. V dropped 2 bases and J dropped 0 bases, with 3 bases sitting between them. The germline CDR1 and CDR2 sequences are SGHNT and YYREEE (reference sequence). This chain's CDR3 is CASSLDSGANVLTF. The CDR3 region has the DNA TGTGCCAGCAGCTTAGACTCTGGGGCCAACGTCCTGACTTTC.

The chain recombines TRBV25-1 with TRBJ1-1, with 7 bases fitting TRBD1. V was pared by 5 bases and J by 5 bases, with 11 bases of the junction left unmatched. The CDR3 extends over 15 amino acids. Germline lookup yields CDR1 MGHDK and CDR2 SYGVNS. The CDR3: CASSPRTGEGTEAFF. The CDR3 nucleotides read TGTGCCAGCAGTCCGCGAACAGGGGAGGGGACTGAAGCTTTCTTT.

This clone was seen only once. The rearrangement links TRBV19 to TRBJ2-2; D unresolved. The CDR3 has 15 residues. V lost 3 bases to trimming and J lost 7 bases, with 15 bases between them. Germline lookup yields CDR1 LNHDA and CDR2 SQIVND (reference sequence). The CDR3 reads CASSMIGSSDGELFF. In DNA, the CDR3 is TGTGCCAGTAGTATGATCGGGTCTAGTGACGGGGAGCTGTTTTTT. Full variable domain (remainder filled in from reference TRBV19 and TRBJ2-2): DGGITQSPKYLFRKEGQNVTLSCEQNLNHDAMYWYRQDPGQGLRLIYYSQIVNDFQKGDIAEGYSVSREKKESFPLTVTSAQKNPTAFYLCASSMIGSSDGELFFGEGSRLTVL.

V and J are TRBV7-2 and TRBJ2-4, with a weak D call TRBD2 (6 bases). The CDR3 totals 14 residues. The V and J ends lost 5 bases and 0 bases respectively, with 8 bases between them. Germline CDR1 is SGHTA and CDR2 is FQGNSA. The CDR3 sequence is CASSAGLAKNIQYF. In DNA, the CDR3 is TGTGCCAGCAGCGCGGGACTAGCCAAAAACATTCAGTACTTC. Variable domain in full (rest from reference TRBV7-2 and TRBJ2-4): GAGVSQSPSNKVTEKGKDVELRCDPISGHTALYWYRQSLGQGLEFLIYFQGNSAPDKSGLPSDRFSAERTGGSVSTLTIQRTQQEDSAVYLCASSAGLAKNIQYFGAGTRLSVL.

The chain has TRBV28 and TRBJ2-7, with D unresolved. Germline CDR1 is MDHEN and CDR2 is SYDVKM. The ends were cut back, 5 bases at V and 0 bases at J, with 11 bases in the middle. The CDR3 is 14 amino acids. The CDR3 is CASSPTGRSYEQYF. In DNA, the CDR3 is TGTGCCAGCAGTCCTACCGGGCGCTCCTACGAGCAGTACTTC.

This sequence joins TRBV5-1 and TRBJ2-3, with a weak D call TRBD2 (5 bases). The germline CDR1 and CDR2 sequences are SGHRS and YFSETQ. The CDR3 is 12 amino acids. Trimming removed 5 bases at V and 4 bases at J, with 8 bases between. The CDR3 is CASRRDSDTQYF. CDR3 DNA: TGCGCCAGCAGGAGGGATTCAGATACGCAGTATTTT.

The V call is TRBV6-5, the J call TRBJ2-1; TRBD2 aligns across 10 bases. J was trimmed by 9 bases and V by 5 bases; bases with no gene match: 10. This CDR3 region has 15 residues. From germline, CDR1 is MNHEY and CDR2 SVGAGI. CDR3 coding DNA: TGTGCCAGCAGTCAACCGGGACTAGCGACAGGTGAGCAGTTCTTC. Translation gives CASSQPGLATGEQFF.

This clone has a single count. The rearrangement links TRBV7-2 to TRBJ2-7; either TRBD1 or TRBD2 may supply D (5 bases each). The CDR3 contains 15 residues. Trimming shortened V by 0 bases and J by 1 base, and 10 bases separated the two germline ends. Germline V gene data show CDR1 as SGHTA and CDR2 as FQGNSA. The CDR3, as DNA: TGTGCCAGCAGCTTAGCCCCGGGGCCGTCCTACGAGCAGTACTTC. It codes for CASSLAPGPSYEQYF.

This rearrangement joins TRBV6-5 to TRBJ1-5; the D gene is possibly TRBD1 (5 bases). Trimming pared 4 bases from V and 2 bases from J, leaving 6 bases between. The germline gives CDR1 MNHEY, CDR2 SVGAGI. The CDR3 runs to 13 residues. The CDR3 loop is CASSWGGNQPQHF. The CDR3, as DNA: TGTGCCAGCAGTTGGGGGGGCAATCAGCCCCAGCATTTT.

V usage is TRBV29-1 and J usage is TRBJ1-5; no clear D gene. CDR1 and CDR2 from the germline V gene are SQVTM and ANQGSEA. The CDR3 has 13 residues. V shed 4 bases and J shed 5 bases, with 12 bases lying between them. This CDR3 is CSVGMAEYQPQHF. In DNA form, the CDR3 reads TGCAGCGTTGGTATGGCAGAGTATCAGCCCCAGCATTTT.

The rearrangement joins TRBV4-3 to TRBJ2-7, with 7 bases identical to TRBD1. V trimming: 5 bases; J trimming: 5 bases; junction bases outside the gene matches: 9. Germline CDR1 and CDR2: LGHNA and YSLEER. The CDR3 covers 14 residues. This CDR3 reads CASSYKQGSNEQYF. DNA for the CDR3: TGCGCCAGCAGCTATAAACAGGGGTCGAACGAGCAGTACTTC.

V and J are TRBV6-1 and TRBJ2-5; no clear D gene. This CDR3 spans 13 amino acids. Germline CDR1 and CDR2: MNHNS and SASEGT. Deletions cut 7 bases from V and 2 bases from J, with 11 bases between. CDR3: CASKDTRQETQYF. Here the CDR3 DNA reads TGTGCCAGCAAAGACACCCGACAAGAGACCCAGTACTTC.

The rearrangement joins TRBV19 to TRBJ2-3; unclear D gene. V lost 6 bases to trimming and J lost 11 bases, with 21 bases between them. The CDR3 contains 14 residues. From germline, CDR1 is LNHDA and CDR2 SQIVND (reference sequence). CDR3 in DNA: TGTGCCAGTAGGCAAACCCTAGACTCAGTTTGGCAGTATTTT. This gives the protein CASRQTLDSVWQYF.

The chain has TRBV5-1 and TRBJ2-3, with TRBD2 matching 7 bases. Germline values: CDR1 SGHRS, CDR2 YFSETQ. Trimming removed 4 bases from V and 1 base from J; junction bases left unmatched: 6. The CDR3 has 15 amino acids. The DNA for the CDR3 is TGCGCCAGCAGCCCCGGGGGGTTCCGCACAGATACGCAGTATTTT. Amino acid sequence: CASSPGGFRTDTQYF.